This record looks at one TCR beta chain sequence and its context. Its antigen is undetermined. Only in-frame clones appear in the TCRdb table, and some are missing; sequencing was by immunoSEQ multiplex PCR. The table lists 30,000 to 40,000 clones, approximately 90% of them singletons. V lost 4 bases and J 8 bases, leaving 14 bases between the germline ends. This CDR3 is built from 14 residues. Germline V gene data show CDR1 as LNHNV and CDR2 as YYDKDF (reference sequence). The data were obtained in a study of regulatory dendritic cells for organ transplantation. Study findings and constraints: Naive T cells showed high diversity, memory cells less, memory CD8+ least. Considerable individual heterogeneity was seen in alloreactive memory CD8+ T cells. Among resting subsets, memory CD8+ cells contained the most alloreactive clonotypes. Memory CD8+ clonal expansion seemed more limited with regulatory than mature dendritic cells.

The chain links TRBV15 to TRBJ1-4; D is uncertain. The sequence derives from a human donor in good health. Sequenced input: naive CD8+ T cells from blood. Indicated subset: CD45RA+ naive T cells. The CDR3 region is CATSTRPFGEKLFF. The CDR3 DNA reads TGTGCCACCAGCACTCGACCCTTTGGGGAAAAACTGTTTTTT.